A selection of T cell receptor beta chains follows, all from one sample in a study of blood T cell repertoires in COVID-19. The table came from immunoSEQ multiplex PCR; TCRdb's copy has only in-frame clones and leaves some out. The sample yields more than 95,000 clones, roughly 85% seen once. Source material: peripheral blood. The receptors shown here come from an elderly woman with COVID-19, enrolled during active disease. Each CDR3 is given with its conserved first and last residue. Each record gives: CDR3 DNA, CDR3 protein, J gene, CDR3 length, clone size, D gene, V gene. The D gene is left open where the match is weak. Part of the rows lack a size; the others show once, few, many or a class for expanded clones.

TGTGCCAGCAGCGGGCAAGGTCAGCCCACCGGGGAGCTGTTTTTT	CASSGQGQPTGELFF	TRBJ2-2	15	-	-	TRBV5-6
TGTGCCAGCAGTTTGGTAGGGCACCAGGGTTCTAACTATGGCTACACCTTC	CASSLVGHQGSNYGYTF	TRBJ1-2	17	-	-	TRBV28
TGTGCCAGTGGAGCAGCCACCTCTGGGGCCAACGTCCTGACTTTC	CASGAATSGANVLTF	TRBJ2-6	15	once	-	TRBV19
TGCAGTGAAACAACGAACTATGGCTACACCTTC	CSETTNYGYTF	TRBJ1-2	11	-	-	TRBV20-1
TGTGCCAGCAGCCCCCGGGGGGGATTTAACACTGAAGCTTTCTTT	CASSPRGGFNTEAFF	TRBJ1-1	15	once	-	TRBV11-2
TGCGCCAGCAGCTCGGGACTCCAAGAGACCCAGTACTTC	CASSSGLQETQYF	TRBJ2-5	13	-	-	TRBV5-1
TGTGCCAGCAGCTCTTTGGGACAGAAGTTGCACGAGCAGTACTTC	CASSSLGQKLHEQYF	TRBJ2-7	15	-	TRBD1	TRBV7-2
TGTGCCAGCAGCTCACCTAGCGGGAGGGCCCACGAGCAGTACTTC	CASSSPSGRAHEQYF	TRBJ2-7	15	-	TRBD2	TRBV7-9
TGCGCCAGCAGCCACCCAGGACAAGCCTACGAGCAGTACTTC	CASSHPGQAYEQYF	TRBJ2-7	14	few	-	TRBV4-3
TGTGCCAGCAGCGTAGCTGAGGCAGGGGGATCACCCCTCCACTTT	CASSVAEAGGSPLHF	TRBJ1-6	15	-	TRBD1	TRBV9
TGTGCCAGCAGCCCCACAGTAGGAGGTGAGACCCAGTACTTC	CASSPTVGGETQYF	TRBJ2-5	14	-	-	TRBV5-6
TGTGCCAGCAGTTTTAGCGGACAGAACACTGAAGCTTTCTTT	CASSFSGQNTEAFF	TRBJ1-1	14	once	-	TRBV28
TGTGCCAGCAGCTCACCGGGAGGGGGGCGAGGTGAGCAGTTCTTC	CASSSPGGGRGEQFF	TRBJ2-1	15	-	TRBD2	TRBV5-4
TGTGCCAGCAGATCCGGGACAGGCAACCGAGGCAATCAGCCCCAGCATTTT	CASRSGTGNRGNQPQHF	TRBJ1-5	17	-	TRBD1	TRBV28
TGTGCCAGCAGCTTAGGCCCCCTCGGTCAGGGACAGTACTTC	CASSLGPLGQGQYF	TRBJ2-7	14	-	-	TRBV11-2
TGTGCCAGCAGTTACTCCCGGTCGCTTTCGAGGGAGCAGTACTTC	CASSYSRSLSREQYF	TRBJ2-7	15	-	-	TRBV6-2/TRBV6-3
TGTGCCAGCAGTTCCCTTAGCGGGAGTTACGAGCAGTACTTC	CASSSLSGSYEQYF	TRBJ2-7	14	-	TRBD2	TRBV28
TGTGCCAGCAGCCAAGCGGGAGGGGAACCCGGGGAGCTGTTTTTT	CASSQAGGEPGELFF	TRBJ2-2	15	-	TRBD2	TRBV4-2
TGTGCCAGCAGCCGCGCGGGAGGGCGAGATACGCAGTATTTT	CASSRAGGRDTQYF	TRBJ2-3	14	-	TRBD2	TRBV7-2
TGTGCCAGCAGCTTCCGGCTAGCGGGAGCCACAGATACGCAGTATTTT	CASSFRLAGATDTQYF	TRBJ2-3	16	-	TRBD2	TRBV7-2
TGTGCCAGCAGTTCACCGTCGACAGGGATCTCCTACGAGCAGTACTTC	CASSSPSTGISYEQYF	TRBJ2-7	16	-	TRBD1	TRBV6-5
TGTGCCAGCACGGACAGAGACTACGAGCAGTACTTC	CASTDRDYEQYF	TRBJ2-7	12	-	-	TRBV6-6
TGTGCCAGCAGCCAACAGGCCGGCACTGAAGCTTTCTTT	CASSQQAGTEAFF	TRBJ1-1	13	-	-	TRBV12-3/TRBV12-4
TGTGCCAGCAGCCCACTTCCCTTTAGCGGGAGGGCCAAGGAAGCCGAGCAGTTCTTC	CASSPLPFSGRAKEAEQFF	TRBJ2-1	19	-	TRBD2	TRBV7-7
TGTGCCAGCAGCCGCCATCGCGGGAGAGTCTACGAGCAGTACTTC	CASSRHRGRVYEQYF	TRBJ2-7	15	-	TRBD2	TRBV6-5
TGTGCCAGCAGCCAAGGGAGCGGGGGCAACACCGGGGAGCTGTTTTTT	CASSQGSGGNTGELFF	TRBJ2-2	16	-	TRBD2	TRBV3-1/TRBV3-2
TGTGCCAGCAGGAAGGGAGAAGTCGGGGAGCTGTTTTTT	CASRKGEVGELFF	TRBJ2-2	13	once	-	TRBV7-6
TGTGCCAGCAGCATCTGGGACAGGGTAAACACCGGGGAGCTGTTTTTT	CASSIWDRVNTGELFF	TRBJ2-2	16	few	TRBD1	TRBV9
TGTGCCAGCAGTGGAGGGGGACTAGCGTCCAATGAGCAGTTCTTC	CASSGGGLASNEQFF	TRBJ2-1	15	-	TRBD2	TRBV11-2
TGTGCCAGCAGTTACTCGACAGGGGCCTTAAACACTGAAGCTTTCTTT	CASSYSTGALNTEAFF	TRBJ1-1	16	-	TRBD1	TRBV6-2/TRBV6-3
TGTGCCAGTAGTATAGGGGCAGGGGGCAATCAGCCCCAGCATTTT	CASSIGAGGNQPQHF	TRBJ1-5	15	-	-	TRBV19
TGTGCCAGTAGTATTCAAACAGGGGGCTCCACAGATACGCAGTATTTT	CASSIQTGGSTDTQYF	TRBJ2-3	16	-	TRBD1	TRBV19
TGTGCCAGCAGCGTTACAGCGGGAGACGCCACAGATACGCAGTATTTT	CASSVTAGDATDTQYF	TRBJ2-3	16	-	TRBD2	TRBV9
TGTGCCAGCAGACTTACCCTTCAGGGCCCCACAGATACGCAGTATTTT	CASRLTLQGPTDTQYF	TRBJ2-3	16	-	-	TRBV28
TGTGCCAGCAGCCGAACAGGGATACTCACAGATACGCAGTATTTT	CASSRTGILTDTQYF	TRBJ2-3	15	-	-	TRBV6-6
TGTGCCAGCAGTTACTCAGGACAGTACTACGAGCAGTACTTC	CASSYSGQYYEQYF	TRBJ2-7	14	-	-	TRBV6-2/TRBV6-3
TGTGCCAGCAGCTCAATCCAGGGGAAAGCTTTCTTT	CASSSIQGKAFF	TRBJ1-1	12	-	-	TRBV3-1/TRBV3-2
TGTGCCAGCCTTGGAGGGACTAGCGGGAGAGGGGGGTACGAGCAGTACTTC	CASLGGTSGRGGYEQYF	TRBJ2-7	17	-	TRBD2	TRBV7-2
TGTGCCAGTAGGGAGACTAGCGGGAAACGATACGAGCAGTACTTC	CASRETSGKRYEQYF	TRBJ2-7	15	-	TRBD2	TRBV19
TGTGCCAGCAGTGAATCGGGGTGGGTAGGAAACACCATATATTTT	CASSESGWVGNTIYF	TRBJ1-3	15	-	-	TRBV6-1
TGTGCCAGCAACCCGGGGGGGGGTCAGCCCCAGCATTTT	CASNPGGGQPQHF	TRBJ1-5	13	-	-	TRBV12-3/TRBV12-4
TGTGCCAGCAGCTTGCTTGTTACAAATGAGCAGTTCTTC	CASSLLVTNEQFF	TRBJ2-1	13	-	-	TRBV7-2
TGTGCCACCAGTGATTTTAAGACAGGACAGAGGATCAATGAGCAGTTCTTC	CATSDFKTGQRINEQFF	TRBJ2-1	17	-	-	TRBV24-1
TGTGCCAGCAGCCTACAGGGTTCTCCCGGGGAGCTGTTTTTT	CASSLQGSPGELFF	TRBJ2-2	14	-	-	TRBV7-3
TGTGCCAGCAGCCTAGACGGGGGAGGAGAGACCCAGTACTTC	CASSLDGGGETQYF	TRBJ2-5	14	-	-	TRBV7-9
TGTGCCAGCAGTCAGGACAACTACGAGCAGTACTTC	CASSQDNYEQYF	TRBJ2-7	12	few	-	TRBV11-2
TGTGCCAGCAGCTATGGGGGGTTCCTCCACTTT	CASSYGGFLHF	TRBJ1-6	11	-	-	TRBV7-3
TGTGCCAGCAGCCCGGGCCCAACAGGGCCAAACACTGAAGCTTTCTTT	CASSPGPTGPNTEAFF	TRBJ1-1	16	once	-	TRBV5-5
TGTGCCAGTAGTATGCCGGGACAGGGGGAGTATAATTCACCCCTCCACTTT	CASSMPGQGEYNSPLHF	TRBJ1-6	17	-	TRBD1	TRBV19
TGTGCCAGCTCATCTGGCCCCGGACAGCTTTCCACTGAAGCTTTCTTT	CASSSGPGQLSTEAFF	TRBJ1-1	16	few	-	TRBV18
TGTGCCAGCAGTTCGGCGGTCGGTGAGACCCAGTACTTC	CASSSAVGETQYF	TRBJ2-5	13	-	-	TRBV12-3/TRBV12-4
TGTGCCAGCAGTTTACTGGAGACTGAAGCTTTCTTT	CASSLLETEAFF	TRBJ1-1	12	-	-	TRBV5-4
TGTGCCAGCAGCCAAGATAGTACGGGTTTGGGCTACACCTTC	CASSQDSTGLGYTF	TRBJ1-2	14	once	-	TRBV4-2
TGTGCCAGCAGCCAAGATGGGCTGGGACTAGCGGGTATCACAGATACGCAGTATTTT	CASSQDGLGLAGITDTQYF	TRBJ2-3	19	-	TRBD2	TRBV4-2